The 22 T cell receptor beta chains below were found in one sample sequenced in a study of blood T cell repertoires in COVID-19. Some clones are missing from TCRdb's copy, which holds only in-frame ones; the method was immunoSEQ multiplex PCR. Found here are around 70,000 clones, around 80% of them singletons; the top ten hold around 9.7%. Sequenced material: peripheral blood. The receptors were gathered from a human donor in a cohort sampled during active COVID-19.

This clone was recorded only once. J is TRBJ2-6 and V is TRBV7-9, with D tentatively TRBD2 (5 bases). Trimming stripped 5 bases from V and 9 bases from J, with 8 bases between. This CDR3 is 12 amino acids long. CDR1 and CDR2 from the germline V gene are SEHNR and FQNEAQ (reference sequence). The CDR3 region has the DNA TGTGCCAGCAGCCCGAGGGTCAACGTCCTGACTTTC. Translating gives CASSPRVNVLTF.

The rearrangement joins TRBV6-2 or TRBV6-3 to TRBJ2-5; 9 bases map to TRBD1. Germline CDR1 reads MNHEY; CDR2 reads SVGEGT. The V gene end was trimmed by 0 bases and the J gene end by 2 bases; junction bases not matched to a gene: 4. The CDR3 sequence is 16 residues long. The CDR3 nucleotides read TGTGCCAGCAGTTACTCGAACAGGGGGCTTCAAGAGACCCAGTACTTC. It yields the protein CASSYSNRGLQETQYF.

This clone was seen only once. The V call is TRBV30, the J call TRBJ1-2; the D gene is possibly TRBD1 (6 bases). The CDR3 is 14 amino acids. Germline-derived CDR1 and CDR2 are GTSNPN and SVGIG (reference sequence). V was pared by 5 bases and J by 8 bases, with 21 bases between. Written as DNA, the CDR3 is TGTGCCTGGCGGGGGGGGGCCGGTGGAGGAGGCTACACCTTC. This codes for CAWRGGAGGGGYTF. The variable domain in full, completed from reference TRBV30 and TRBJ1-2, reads SQTIHQWPATLVQPVGSPLSLECTVEGTSNPNLYWYRQAAGRGLQLLFYSVGIGQISSEVPQNLSASRPQDRQFILSSKKLLLSDSGFYLCAWRGGAGGGGYTFGSGTRLTVV.

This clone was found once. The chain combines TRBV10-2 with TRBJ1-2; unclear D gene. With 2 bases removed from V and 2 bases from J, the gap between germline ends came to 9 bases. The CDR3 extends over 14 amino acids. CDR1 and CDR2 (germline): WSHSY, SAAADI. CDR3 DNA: TGCGCCAGCAGTGAGCTTCCGAGGAACTATGGCTACACCTTC. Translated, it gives CASSELPRNYGYTF.

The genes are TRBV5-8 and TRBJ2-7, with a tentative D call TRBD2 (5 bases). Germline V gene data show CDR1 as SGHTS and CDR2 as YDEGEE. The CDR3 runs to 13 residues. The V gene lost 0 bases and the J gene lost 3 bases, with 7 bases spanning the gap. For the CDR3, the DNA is TGTGCCAGCAGCTTGGTTAGCGACTACGAGCAGTACTTC. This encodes CASSLVSDYEQYF.

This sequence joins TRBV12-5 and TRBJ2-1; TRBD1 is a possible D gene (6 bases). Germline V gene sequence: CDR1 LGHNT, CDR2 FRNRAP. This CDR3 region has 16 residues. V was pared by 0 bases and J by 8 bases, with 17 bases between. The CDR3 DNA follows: TGTGCTAGTGGTTTGGTAGTAGGGGCAGGGGATCATGAGCAGTTCTTC. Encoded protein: CASGLVVGAGDHEQFF.

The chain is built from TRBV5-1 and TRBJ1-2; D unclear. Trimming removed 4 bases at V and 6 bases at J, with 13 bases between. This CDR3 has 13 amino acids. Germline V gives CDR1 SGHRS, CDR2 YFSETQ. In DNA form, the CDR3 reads TGCGCCAGCAGCCCGGCCCTCCGGGATGGCTACACCTTC. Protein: CASSPALRDGYTF.

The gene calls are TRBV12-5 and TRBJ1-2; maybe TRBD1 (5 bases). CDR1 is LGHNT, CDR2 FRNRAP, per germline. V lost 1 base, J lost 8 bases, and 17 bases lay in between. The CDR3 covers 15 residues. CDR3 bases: TGTGCTAGTGGTTTGGGCGGGACGCCGGATGAGGGCTACACCTTC. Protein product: CASGLGGTPDEGYTF. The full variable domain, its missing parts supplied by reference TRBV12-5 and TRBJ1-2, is DARVTQTPRHKVTEMGQEVTMRCQPILGHNTVFWYRQTMMQGLELLAYFRNRAPLDDSGMPKDRFSAEMPDATLATLKIQPSEPRDSAVYFCASGLGGTPDEGYTFGSGTRLTVV.

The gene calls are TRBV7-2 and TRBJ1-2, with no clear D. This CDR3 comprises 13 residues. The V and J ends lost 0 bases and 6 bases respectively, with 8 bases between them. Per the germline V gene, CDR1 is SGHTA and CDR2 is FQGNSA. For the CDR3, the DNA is TGTGCCAGCAGCTTAGCCCGGAGGGATGGCTACACCTTC. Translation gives CASSLARRDGYTF.

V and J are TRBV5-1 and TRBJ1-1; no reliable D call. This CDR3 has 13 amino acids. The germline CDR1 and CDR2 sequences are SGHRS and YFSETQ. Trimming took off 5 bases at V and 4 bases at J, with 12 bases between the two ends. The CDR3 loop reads CASSWEVTTEAFF. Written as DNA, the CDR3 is TGCGCCAGCAGTTGGGAGGTCACCACTGAAGCTTTCTTT.

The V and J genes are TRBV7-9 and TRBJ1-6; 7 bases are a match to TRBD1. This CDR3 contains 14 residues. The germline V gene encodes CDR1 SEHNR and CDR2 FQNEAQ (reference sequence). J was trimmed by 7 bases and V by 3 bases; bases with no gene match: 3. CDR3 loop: CASSFTGVNSPLHF. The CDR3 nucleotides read TGTGCCAGCAGCTTTACAGGGGTAAATTCACCCCTCCACTTT.

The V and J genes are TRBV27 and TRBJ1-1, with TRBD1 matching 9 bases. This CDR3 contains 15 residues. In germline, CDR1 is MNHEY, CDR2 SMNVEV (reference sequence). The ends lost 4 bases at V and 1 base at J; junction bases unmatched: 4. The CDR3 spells CASSSPGQGNTEAFF. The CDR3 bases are TGTGCCAGCAGTTCCCCGGGACAGGGGAACACTGAAGCTTTCTTT.

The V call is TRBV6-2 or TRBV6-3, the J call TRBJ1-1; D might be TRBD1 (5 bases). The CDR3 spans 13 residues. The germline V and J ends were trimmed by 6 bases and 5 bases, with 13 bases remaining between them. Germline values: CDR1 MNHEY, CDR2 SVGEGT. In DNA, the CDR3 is TGTGCCAGCAGCCTGATGGGGGGGACTGAAGCTTTCTTT. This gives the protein CASSLMGGTEAFF.

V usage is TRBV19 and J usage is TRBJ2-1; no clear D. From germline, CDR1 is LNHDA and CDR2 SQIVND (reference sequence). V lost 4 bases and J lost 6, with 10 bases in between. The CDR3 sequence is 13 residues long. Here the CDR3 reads CASSSAPGNEQFF. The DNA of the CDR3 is TGTGCCAGTAGTAGCGCCCCGGGCAATGAGCAGTTCTTC.

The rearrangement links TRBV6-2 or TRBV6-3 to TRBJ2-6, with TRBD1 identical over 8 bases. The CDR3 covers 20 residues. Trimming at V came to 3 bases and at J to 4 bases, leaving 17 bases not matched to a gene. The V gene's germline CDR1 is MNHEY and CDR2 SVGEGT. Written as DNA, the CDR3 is TGTGCCAGCAGTTATCTCTCGACAGTCGGACAGGGAAACGGGGCCAACGTCCTGACTTTC. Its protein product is CASSYLSTVGQGNGANVLTF.

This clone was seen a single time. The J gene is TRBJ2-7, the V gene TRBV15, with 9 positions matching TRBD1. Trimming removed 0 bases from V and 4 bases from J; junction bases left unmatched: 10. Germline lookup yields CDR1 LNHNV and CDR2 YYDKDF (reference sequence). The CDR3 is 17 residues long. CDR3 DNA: TGTGCCACCAGCAGAGATGCCGGGACAGGGACCTCTTACGAGCAGTACTTC. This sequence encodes CATSRDAGTGTSYEQYF.

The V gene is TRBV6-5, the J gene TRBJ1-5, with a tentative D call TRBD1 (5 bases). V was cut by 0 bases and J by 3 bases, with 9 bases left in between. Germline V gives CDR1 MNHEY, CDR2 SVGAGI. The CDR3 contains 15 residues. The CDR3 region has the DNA TGTGCCAGCAGTTACTCGGGGCGGAACAATCAGCCCCAGCATTTT. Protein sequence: CASSYSGRNNQPQHF.

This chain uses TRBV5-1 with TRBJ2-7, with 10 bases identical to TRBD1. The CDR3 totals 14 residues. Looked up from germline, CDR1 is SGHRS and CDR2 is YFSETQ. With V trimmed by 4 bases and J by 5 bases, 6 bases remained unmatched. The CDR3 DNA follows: TGCGCCAGCAGCCGGGACAGGGGTAGCGACGAGCAGTACTTC. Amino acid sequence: CASSRDRGSDEQYF.

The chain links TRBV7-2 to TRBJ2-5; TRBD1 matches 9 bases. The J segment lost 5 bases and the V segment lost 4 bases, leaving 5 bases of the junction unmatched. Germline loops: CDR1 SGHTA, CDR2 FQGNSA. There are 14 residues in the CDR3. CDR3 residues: CASSSRTGDETQYF. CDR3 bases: TGTGCCAGCAGCTCGCGGACAGGGGACGAGACCCAGTACTTC.

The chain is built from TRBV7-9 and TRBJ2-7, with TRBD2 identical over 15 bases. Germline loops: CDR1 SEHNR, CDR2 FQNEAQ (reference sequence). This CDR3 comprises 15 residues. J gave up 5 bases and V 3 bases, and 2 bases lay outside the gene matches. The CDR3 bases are TGTGCCAGCAGCTTCGGACTAGCGGGAGGGGACGAGCAGTACTTC. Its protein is CASSFGLAGGDEQYF.

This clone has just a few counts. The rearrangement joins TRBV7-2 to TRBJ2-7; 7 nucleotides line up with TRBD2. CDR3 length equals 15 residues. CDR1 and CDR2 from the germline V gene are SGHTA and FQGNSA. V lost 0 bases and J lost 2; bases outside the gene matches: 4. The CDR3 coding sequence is TGTGCCAGCAGCTTAGCCTCTAGCGGAGCCTACGAGCAGTACTTC. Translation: CASSLASSGAYEQYF. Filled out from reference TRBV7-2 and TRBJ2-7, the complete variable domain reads GAGVSQSPSNKVTEKGKDVELRCDPISGHTALYWYRQSLGQGLEFLIYFQGNSAPDKSGLPSDRFSAERTGGSVSTLTIQRTQQEDSAVYLCASSLASSGAYEQYFGPGTRLTVT.

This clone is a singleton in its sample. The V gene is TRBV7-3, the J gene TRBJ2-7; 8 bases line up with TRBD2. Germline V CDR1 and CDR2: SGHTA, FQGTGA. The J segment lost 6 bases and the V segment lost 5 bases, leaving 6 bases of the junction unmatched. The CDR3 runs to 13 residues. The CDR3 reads CASSIGTSGEQYF. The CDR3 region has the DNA TGTGCCAGCAGCATCGGGACTAGTGGCGAGCAGTACTTC.